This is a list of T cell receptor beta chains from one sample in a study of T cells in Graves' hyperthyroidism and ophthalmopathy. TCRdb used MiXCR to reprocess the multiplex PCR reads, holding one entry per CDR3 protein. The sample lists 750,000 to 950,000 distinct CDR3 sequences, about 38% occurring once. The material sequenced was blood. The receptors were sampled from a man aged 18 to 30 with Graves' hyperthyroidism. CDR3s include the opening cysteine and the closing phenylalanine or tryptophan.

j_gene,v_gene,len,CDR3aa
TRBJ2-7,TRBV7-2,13,CASSLGPWDEQYF
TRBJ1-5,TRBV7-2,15,CASSQVGRPNQPQHF
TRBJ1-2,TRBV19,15,CASSIQPTPNYGYTF
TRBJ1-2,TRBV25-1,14,CASSEWGQGYGYTF
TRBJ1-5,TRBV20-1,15,CSARSTDYSNQPQHF
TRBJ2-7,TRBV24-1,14,CATSEGTYPYEQYF
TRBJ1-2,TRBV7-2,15,CASSPGTGAAYGYTF
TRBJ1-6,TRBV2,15,CASSEGSGVNSPLHF
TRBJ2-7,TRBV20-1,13,CSALAGALYEQYF
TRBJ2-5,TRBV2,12,CASSGMGETQYF
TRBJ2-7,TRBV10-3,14,CAISRGTGLIEQYF
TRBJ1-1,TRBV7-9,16,CASSPPPGQENTEAFF
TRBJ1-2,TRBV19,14,CASQDTTGVYGYTF
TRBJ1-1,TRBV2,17,CASSPAGRIRTNTEAFF
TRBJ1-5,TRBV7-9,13,CASSWDRGQPQHF
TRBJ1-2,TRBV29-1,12,CSVVVDHYGYTF
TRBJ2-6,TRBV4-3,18,CASSQDPRGISGANVLTF
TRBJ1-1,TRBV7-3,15,CASSLQLGGNTEAFF
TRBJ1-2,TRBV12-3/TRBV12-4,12,CASRQNLYGYTF
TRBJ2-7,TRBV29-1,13,CSSTSGVAYEQYF
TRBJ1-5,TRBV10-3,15,CASSEWGQGIGPQHF
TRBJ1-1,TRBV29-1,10,CSGLGGEAFF
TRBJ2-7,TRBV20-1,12,CSASTGGTEQYF
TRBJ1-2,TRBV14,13,CASSALQGDGYTF
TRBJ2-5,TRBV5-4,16,CASSLRTSPVGETQYF